This T cell receptor (beta chain) was sequenced for a study of T cells in Graves' hyperthyroidism and ophthalmopathy. Amplified TCR beta CDR3 regions derived from RNA transcripts. HTBI primers drove first-round RT-PCR of the TCR CDR3. From the multiplex PCR reads, TCRdb called clonotypes with MiXCR, one entry per CDR3 protein. The table lists hundreds of thousands of distinct CDR3 sequences, around 21% of them singletons. V was pared by 7 bases and J by 7 bases, with 10 bases of the junction left unmatched. The germline gives CDR1 DFQATT, CDR2 SNEGSKA (reference sequence). The CDR3 has 13 residues. This clonotype was recorded a few times. Antigen: not known. Notes on the study in general: The model's output predicted ophthalmopathy at a median of roughly 6 months prior to onset. Most clonotypes expanded in the thyroid (above 0.001) were also present in blood.

The V gene is TRBV20-1, the J gene TRBJ1-5; 7 nucleotides line up with TRBD1. The material sequenced was blood. The receptor was isolated from a man aged 25-45 years with Graves' ophthalmopathy. The CDR3 loop reads CSVLGDSNQPQHF. The CDR3 nucleotides read TGCAGTGTTTTGGGGGACAGTAACCAGCCCCAGCATTTT.